This T cell receptor beta chain was obtained from a study of blood T cell repertoires in COVID-19. Overall study context: Acute and convalescent COVID-19 samples came from the United States, Italy and Spain. The analysed material was cDNA or gDNA that came from T cells, B-cell-depleted T cells, or PBMCs.

Seattle patient enrollment occurred during active infection, with longitudinal follow-up thereafter. Original methodology: Nucleated cell counts were estimated from reference gene primer amplification. Produced via immunoSEQ multiplex PCR; TCRdb's table is partial and in-frame only. V and J calls plus clone size are reproduced from that table; the DNA served to infer D and trimming. In the table there are roughly 120,000 clones, 75% to 90% of which are singletons. Material for sequencing was peripheral blood. This TCR came from a woman aged 80 or over with COVID-19, enrolled during active disease.

In nucleotides, the CDR3 is TGTGCCAGCAGCCAAACAGGACAGGGAGAACAGCCCCAGCATTTT. Protein: CASSQTGQGEQPQHF. The chain uses TRBV3-1 (or the pseudogene TRBV3-2) and TRBJ1-5; TRBD1 matches at 8 bases. Germline trimming cut 2 bases from V and 7 bases from J; bases unmatched to any gene: 7. The CDR3 runs 15 residues. In germline, CDR1 is LGHDT, CDR2 YNNKEL (reference sequence).